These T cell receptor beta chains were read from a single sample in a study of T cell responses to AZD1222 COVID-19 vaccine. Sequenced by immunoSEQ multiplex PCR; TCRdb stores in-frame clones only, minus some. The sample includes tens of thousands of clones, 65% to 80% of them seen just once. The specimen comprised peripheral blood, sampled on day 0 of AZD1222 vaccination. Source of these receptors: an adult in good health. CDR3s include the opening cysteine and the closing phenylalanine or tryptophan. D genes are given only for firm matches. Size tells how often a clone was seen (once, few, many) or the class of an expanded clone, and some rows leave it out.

CDR3: CASSPEFTQYF
DNA: TGTGCCAGCAGCCCCGAGTTCACCCAGTACTTC
J: TRBJ2-5
D: -
size: -
V: TRBV6-2/TRBV6-3

CDR3: CASSPPAGRQPQHF
DNA: TGTGCCAGCAGTCCCCCCGCGGGCCGTCAGCCCCAGCATTTT
J: TRBJ1-5
D: -
size: -
V: TRBV28

CDR3: CASSETGTGEAFF
DNA: TGTGCCAGCAGTGAGACAGGTACGGGTGAAGCTTTCTTT
J: TRBJ1-1
D: -
size: -
V: TRBV6-1

CDR3: CASSEASHQPQHF
DNA: TGTGCCAGCAGTGAAGCGAGCCATCAGCCCCAGCATTTT
J: TRBJ1-5
D: -
size: -
V: TRBV6-1

CDR3: CASSNAGYGYTF
DNA: TGTGCCAGCAGCAATGCAGGGTATGGCTACACCTTC
J: TRBJ1-2
D: -
size: -
V: TRBV11-3

CDR3: CASSLALGGAYEQYF
DNA: TGCGCCAGCAGCTTGGCCCTAGGGGGGGCCTACGAGCAGTACTTC
J: TRBJ2-7
D: -
size: once
V: TRBV5-1

CDR3: CASRFGTDTNSPLHF
DNA: TGTGCCAGCAGATTCGGGACAGATACTAATTCACCCCTCCACTTT
J: TRBJ1-6
D: TRBD1
size: -
V: TRBV5-6

CDR3: CASSLAWGQGYEQYF
DNA: TGTGCCAGCAGCTTGGCCTGGGGACAGGGCTACGAGCAGTACTTC
J: TRBJ2-7
D: TRBD1
size: -
V: TRBV5-5

CDR3: CASSYEGQAIRKTQYF
DNA: TGTGCCAGCAGTTACGAGGGACAGGCAATTAGGAAGACCCAGTACTTC
J: TRBJ2-5
D: TRBD1
size: -
V: TRBV6-5

CDR3: CASSYEFGTNEKLFF
DNA: TGTGCCAGCAGTTATGAGTTTGGGACAAATGAAAAACTGTTTTTT
J: TRBJ1-4
D: -
size: -
V: TRBV6-5

CDR3: CASSPDRGLNQPQHF
DNA: TGTGCCAGCAGCCCGGACAGGGGCCTCAATCAGCCCCAGCATTTT
J: TRBJ1-5
D: TRBD1
size: -
V: TRBV6-5

CDR3: CAWSAKAADTQYF
DNA: TGTGCCTGGAGCGCCAAGGCTGCAGATACGCAGTATTTT
J: TRBJ2-3
D: -
size: -
V: TRBV30

CDR3: CASSYGTEDTDTQYF
DNA: TGTGCCAGCAGTTACGGGACGGAGGACACAGATACGCAGTATTTT
J: TRBJ2-3
D: -
size: -
V: TRBV6-2/TRBV6-3

CDR3: CASSPERNYGYTF
DNA: TGTGCCAGCAGTCCAGAGAGAAACTATGGCTACACCTTC
J: TRBJ1-2
D: -
size: -
V: TRBV6-4

CDR3: CASSQDPGTGETQYF
DNA: TGCGCCAGCAGCCAAGATCCGGGGACGGGAGAGACCCAGTACTTC
J: TRBJ2-5
D: -
size: few
V: TRBV4-1

CDR3: CASSLGTSEGLHTQYF
DNA: TGTGCCAGCAGCCTTGGGACTAGCGAAGGATTGCATACGCAGTATTTT
J: TRBJ2-3
D: TRBD2
size: -
V: TRBV7-2

CDR3: CASSLGQANYEQYF
DNA: TGCGCCAGCAGCTTGGGGCAGGCAAACTACGAGCAGTACTTC
J: TRBJ2-7
D: -
size: -
V: TRBV5-1

CDR3: CASSKRSGSTDTQYF
DNA: TGTGCCAGCAGTAAACGGAGTGGCAGCACAGATACGCAGTATTTT
J: TRBJ2-3
D: -
size: once
V: TRBV6-2/TRBV6-3

CDR3: CASSPKGSNQPQHF
DNA: TGTGCCAGCTCTCCTAAGGGGAGCAATCAGCCCCAGCATTTT
J: TRBJ1-5
D: -
size: few
V: TRBV18

CDR3: CASSAVGQNTEAFF
DNA: TGTGCCAGCTCCGCCGTGGGTCAGAACACTGAAGCTTTCTTT
J: TRBJ1-1
D: -
size: -
V: TRBV18

CDR3: CASSLTPGSQPQHF
DNA: TGTGCCAGCAGCTTGACCCCGGGGAGTCAGCCCCAGCATTTT
J: TRBJ1-5
D: -
size: -
V: TRBV7-8

CDR3: CASTVSGSNQPQHF
DNA: TGTGCCAGCACGGTCTCCGGCAGCAATCAGCCCCAGCATTTT
J: TRBJ1-5
D: -
size: -
V: TRBV28

CDR3: CASSLVFGPDTQYF
DNA: TGTGCCAGCAGCTTAGTATTCGGGCCGGATACGCAGTATTTT
J: TRBJ2-3
D: -
size: once
V: TRBV7-9

CDR3: CASGFGITDTQYF
DNA: TGTGCTAGTGGTTTCGGAATCACAGATACGCAGTATTTT
J: TRBJ2-3
D: -
size: few
V: TRBV12-5

CDR3: CASSEGQGGETQYF
DNA: TGTGCCAGCAGTGAAGGACAGGGGGGAGAGACCCAGTACTTC
J: TRBJ2-5
D: TRBD1
size: -
V: TRBV6-1

CDR3: CASSPVLAAYNEQFF
DNA: TGTGCCAGCAGCCCTGTTTTAGCGGCCTACAATGAGCAGTTCTTC
J: TRBJ2-1
D: -
size: -
V: TRBV6-2/TRBV6-3

CDR3: CASSLVGGPDTQYF
DNA: TGCGCCAGCAGCTTAGTTGGGGGGCCGGATACGCAGTATTTT
J: TRBJ2-3
D: -
size: -
V: TRBV5-1

CDR3: CASRQTNYGYTF
DNA: TGTGCCAGCAGACAGACGAACTATGGCTACACCTTC
J: TRBJ1-2
D: -
size: -
V: TRBV2

CDR3: CAIDRANTEAFF
DNA: TGTGCCATTGACAGGGCGAACACTGAAGCTTTCTTT
J: TRBJ1-1
D: TRBD1
size: -
V: TRBV30

CDR3: CASSGVSSGEETQYF
DNA: TGTGCCAGTAGTGGGGTTTCCAGCGGAGAAGAGACCCAGTACTTC
J: TRBJ2-5
D: -
size: -
V: TRBV19

CDR3: CASSLTDSRGNEQFF
DNA: TGTGCCAGCAGCTTGACGGACAGCAGAGGGAATGAGCAGTTCTTC
J: TRBJ2-1
D: -
size: -
V: TRBV5-4

CDR3: CASSEFGQGANTGELFF
DNA: TGTGCCAGCAGTGAATTCGGGCAAGGGGCGAACACCGGGGAGCTGTTTTTT
J: TRBJ2-2
D: -
size: few
V: TRBV25-1

CDR3: CASSSPTSGRANEQFF
DNA: TGTGCCAGCAGCTCCCCGACTAGCGGAAGGGCCAATGAGCAGTTCTTC
J: TRBJ2-1
D: TRBD2
size: -
V: TRBV9

CDR3: CSVGVSGEQFF
DNA: TGCAGCGTGGGGGTGAGTGGTGAGCAGTTCTTC
J: TRBJ2-1
D: -
size: once
V: TRBV29-1

CDR3: CASSRWGGYEQYF
DNA: TGTGCCAGCAGTCGCTGGGGGGGTTACGAGCAGTACTTC
J: TRBJ2-7
D: TRBD2
size: -
V: TRBV25-1

CDR3: CAISLDNLSYTF
DNA: TGTGCCATCAGCCTGGACAACCTAAGCTACACCTTC
J: TRBJ1-2
D: -
size: -
V: TRBV10-3

CDR3: CASILDRGYTEAFF
DNA: TGTGCCAGTATCTTGGACAGGGGGTACACTGAAGCTTTCTTT
J: TRBJ1-1
D: TRBD1
size: -
V: TRBV19

CDR3: CASSSPTGVYNEQFF
DNA: TGCGCCAGCAGTTCCCCGACAGGGGTCTACAATGAGCAGTTCTTC
J: TRBJ2-1
D: TRBD1
size: -
V: TRBV5-1

CDR3: CASSLWPPSGANVLTF
DNA: TGTGCCAGCAGTTTATGGCCGCCCTCTGGGGCCAACGTCCTGACTTTC
J: TRBJ2-6
D: -
size: -
V: TRBV28